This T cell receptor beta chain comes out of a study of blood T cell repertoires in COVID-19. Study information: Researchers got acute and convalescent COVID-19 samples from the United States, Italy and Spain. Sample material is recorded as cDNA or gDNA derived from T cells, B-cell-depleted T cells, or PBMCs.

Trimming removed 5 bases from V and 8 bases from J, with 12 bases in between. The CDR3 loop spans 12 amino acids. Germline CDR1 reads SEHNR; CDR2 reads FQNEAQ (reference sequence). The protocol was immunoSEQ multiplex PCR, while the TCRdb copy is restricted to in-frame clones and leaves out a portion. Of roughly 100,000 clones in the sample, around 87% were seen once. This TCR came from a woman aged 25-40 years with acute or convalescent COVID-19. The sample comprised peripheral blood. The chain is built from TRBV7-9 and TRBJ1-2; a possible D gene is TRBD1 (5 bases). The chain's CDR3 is CASSPGGYGYTF. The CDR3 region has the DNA TGTGCCAGCAGCCCCGGGGGGTACGGCTACACCTTC.